The clone carrying this T cell receptor (beta chain) was observed many times. What it binds is not known. TCR alpha and beta CDR3 regions were amplified from RNA using iRepertoire nested multiplex PCR. Each CDR3 protein is one row after TCRdb ran MiXCR on the multiplex PCR reads. Of fewer than 500,000 distinct CDR3 sequences listed, 41% were seen once; the top ten hold 12%. This sample was included in a study of glioma-infiltrating T cells. Study-wide context: Samples included WHO grade II oligodendrogliomas or astrocytomas and initial-diagnosis grade IV glioblastomas. Sequencing aimed for about 4.5- to 11-fold coverage of about a million peripheral T cells. Overall study results and limits: CDR3 overlap between tissue and blood was very small.

This clonotype originated in a human donor with low-grade glioma or glioblastoma, undergoing nonglioma brain surgery, or in good health (not recorded which). Source material: glioma tissue, nonneoplastic brain tissue, or PBMCs (not recorded which).

CDR3 bases: TGTGCCACCAGCAGAGATATGAAGGAAAATCAGCCCCAGCATTTT. The encoded protein is CATSRDMKENQPQHF. The rearrangement uses TRBV15 and TRBJ1-5; D is unresolved. Trimming removed 0 bases at V and 4 bases at J, with 10 bases between. Germline CDR1 is LNHNV and CDR2 is YYDKDF (reference sequence). This CDR3 is 15 amino acids long.